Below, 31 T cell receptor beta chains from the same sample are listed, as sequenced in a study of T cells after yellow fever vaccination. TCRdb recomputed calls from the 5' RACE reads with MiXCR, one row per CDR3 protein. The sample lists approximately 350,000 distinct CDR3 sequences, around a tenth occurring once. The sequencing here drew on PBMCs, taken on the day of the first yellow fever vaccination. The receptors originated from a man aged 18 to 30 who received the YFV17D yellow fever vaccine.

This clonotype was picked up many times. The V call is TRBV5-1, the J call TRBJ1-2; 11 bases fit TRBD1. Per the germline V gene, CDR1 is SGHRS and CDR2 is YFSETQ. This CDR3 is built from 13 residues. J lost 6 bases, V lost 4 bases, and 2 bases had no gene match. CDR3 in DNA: TGCGCCAGCAGCCCGGGACAGGGGGATGGCTACACCTTC. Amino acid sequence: CASSPGQGDGYTF.

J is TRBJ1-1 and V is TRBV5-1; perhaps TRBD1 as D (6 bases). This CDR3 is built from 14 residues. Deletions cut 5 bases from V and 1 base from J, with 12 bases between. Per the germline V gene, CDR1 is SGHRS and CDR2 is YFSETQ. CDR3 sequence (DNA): TGCGCCAGCAGACTGCGGGACACGAACACTGAAGCTTTCTTT. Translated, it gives CASRLRDTNTEAFF.

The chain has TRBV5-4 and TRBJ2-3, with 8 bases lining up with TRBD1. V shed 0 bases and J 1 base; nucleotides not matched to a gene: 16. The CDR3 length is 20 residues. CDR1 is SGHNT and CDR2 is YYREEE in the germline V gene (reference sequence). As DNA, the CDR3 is TGTGCCAGCAGCTTGGTCGGGACAGGACAAGGCCACGGACGCACAGATACGCAGTATTTT. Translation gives CASSLVGTGQGHGRTDTQYF.

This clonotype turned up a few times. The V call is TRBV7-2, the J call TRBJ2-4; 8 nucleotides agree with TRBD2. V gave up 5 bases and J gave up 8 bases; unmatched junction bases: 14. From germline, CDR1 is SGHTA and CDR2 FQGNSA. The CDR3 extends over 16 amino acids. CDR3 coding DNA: TGTGCCAGCAGCCCATATATCGGGGGGGTGACGGACATTCAGTACTTC. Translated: CASSPYIGGVTDIQYF.

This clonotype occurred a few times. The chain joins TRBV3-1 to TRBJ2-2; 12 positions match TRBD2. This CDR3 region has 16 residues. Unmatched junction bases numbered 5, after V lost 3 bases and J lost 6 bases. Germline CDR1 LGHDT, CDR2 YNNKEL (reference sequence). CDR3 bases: TGTGCCAGCAGCCAGGGACTAGCGGGTCGGTCCGGGGAGCTGTTTTTT. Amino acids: CASSQGLAGRSGELFF.

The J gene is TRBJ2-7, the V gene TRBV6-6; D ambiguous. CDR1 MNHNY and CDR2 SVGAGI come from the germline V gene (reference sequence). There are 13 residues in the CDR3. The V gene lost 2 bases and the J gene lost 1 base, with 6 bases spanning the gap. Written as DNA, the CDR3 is TGTGCCAGCAGTTACGTTGGATCCTACGAGCAGTACTTC. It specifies CASSYVGSYEQYF.

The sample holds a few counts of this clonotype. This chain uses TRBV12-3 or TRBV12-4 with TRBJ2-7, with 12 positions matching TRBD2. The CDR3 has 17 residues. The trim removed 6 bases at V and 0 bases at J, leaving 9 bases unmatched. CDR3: CASSVLAGGLSSYEQYF. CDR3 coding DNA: TGTGCCAGCAGCGTACTAGCGGGGGGACTGAGCTCCTACGAGCAGTACTTC.

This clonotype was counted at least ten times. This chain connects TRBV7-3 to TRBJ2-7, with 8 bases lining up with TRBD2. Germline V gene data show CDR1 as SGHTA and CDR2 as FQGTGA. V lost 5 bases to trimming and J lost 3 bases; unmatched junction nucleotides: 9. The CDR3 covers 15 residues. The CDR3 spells CASSPMPGLGYEQYF. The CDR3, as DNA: TGTGCCAGCAGCCCTATGCCGGGACTAGGCTACGAGCAGTACTTC.

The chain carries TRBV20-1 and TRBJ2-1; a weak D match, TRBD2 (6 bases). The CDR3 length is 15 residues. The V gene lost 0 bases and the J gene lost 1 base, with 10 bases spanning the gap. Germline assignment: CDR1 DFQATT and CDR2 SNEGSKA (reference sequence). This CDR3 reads CSARDLGRSYNEQFF. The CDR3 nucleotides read TGCAGTGCTAGAGATTTGGGGAGGTCCTACAATGAGCAGTTCTTC.

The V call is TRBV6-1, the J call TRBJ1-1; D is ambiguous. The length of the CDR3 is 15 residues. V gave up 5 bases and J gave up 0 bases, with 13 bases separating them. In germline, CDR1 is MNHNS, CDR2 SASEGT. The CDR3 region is CASSPASAVNTEAFF. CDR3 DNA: TGTGCCAGCAGTCCCGCCTCCGCCGTGAACACTGAAGCTTTCTTT.

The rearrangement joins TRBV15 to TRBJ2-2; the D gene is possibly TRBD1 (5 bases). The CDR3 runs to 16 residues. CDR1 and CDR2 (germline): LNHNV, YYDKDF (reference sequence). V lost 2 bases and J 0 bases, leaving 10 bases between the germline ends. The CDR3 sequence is CATSRSQGPNTGELFF. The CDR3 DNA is TGTGCCACCAGCAGATCCCAGGGTCCGAACACCGGGGAGCTGTTTTTT.

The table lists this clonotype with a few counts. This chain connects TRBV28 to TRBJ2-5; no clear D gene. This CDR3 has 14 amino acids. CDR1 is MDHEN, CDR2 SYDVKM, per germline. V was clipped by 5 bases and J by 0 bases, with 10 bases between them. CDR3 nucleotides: TGTGCCAGCAGTCCGCCGGCATACCAAGAGACCCAGTACTTC. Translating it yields CASSPPAYQETQYF.

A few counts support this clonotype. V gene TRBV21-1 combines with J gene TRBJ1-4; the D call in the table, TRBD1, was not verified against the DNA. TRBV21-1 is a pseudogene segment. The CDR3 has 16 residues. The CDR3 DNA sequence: TGTGCCAGCAGCTCGCCCCGGAAGACAACGGGAGAAAAACTGTTTTTT. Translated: CASSSPRKTTGEKLFF.

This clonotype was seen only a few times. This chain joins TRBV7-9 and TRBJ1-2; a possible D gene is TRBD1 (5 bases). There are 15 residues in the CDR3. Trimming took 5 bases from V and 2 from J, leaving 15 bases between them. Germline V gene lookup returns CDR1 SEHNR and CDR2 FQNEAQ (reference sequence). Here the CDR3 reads CASSNRQRRNYGYTF. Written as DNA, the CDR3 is TGTGCCAGCAGCAACAGACAGCGACGAAACTATGGCTACACCTTC.

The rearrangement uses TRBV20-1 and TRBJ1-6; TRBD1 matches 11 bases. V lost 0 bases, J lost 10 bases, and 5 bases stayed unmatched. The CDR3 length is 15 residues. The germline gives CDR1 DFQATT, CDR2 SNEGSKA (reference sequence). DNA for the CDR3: TGCAGTGCTAGAGATCCCGGGACAGGGGGGTCACCCCTCCACTTT. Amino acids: CSARDPGTGGSPLHF.

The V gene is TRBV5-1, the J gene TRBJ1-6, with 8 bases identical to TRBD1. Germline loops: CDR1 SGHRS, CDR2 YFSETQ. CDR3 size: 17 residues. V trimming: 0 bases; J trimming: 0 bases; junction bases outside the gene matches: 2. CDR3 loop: CASSLGTGSSYNSPLHF. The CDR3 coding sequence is TGCGCCAGCAGCTTGGGGACAGGGAGCTCCTATAATTCACCCCTCCACTTT.

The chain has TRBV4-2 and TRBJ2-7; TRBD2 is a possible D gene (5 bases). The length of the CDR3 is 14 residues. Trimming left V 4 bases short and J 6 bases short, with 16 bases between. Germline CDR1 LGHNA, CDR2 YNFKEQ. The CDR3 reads CASSPYAPGGEQYF. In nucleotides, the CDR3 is TGTGCCAGCAGCCCCTACGCACCAGGAGGCGAGCAGTACTTC.

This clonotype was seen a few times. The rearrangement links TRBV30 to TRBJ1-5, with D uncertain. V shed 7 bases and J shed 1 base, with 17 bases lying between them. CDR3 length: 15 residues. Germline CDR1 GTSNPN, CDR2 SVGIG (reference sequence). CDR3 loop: CASSFRDLSNQPQHF. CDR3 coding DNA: TGTGCCTCATCTTTTAGGGATTTGAGCAATCAGCCCCAGCATTTT.

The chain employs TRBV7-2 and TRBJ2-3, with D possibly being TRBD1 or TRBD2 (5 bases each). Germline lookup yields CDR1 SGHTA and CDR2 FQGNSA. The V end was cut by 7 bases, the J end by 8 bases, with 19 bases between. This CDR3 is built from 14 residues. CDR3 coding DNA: TGTGCCAGCATCCTAGGGGCTCGGGGAACTACGCAGTATTTT. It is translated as CASILGARGTTQYF. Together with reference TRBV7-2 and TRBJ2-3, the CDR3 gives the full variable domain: GAGVSQSPSNKVTEKGKDVELRCDPISGHTALYWYRQSLGQGLEFLIYFQGNSAPDKSGLPSDRFSAERTGGSVSTLTIQRTQQEDSAVYLCASILGARGTTQYFGPGTRLTVL.

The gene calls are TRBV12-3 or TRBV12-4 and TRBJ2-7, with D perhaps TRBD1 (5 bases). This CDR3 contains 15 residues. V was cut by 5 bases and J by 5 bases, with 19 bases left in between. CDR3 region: CASSAARAGVDEQYV. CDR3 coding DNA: TGTGCCAGCAGTGCCGCCAGGGCTGGGGTGGACGAGCAGTACGTC.

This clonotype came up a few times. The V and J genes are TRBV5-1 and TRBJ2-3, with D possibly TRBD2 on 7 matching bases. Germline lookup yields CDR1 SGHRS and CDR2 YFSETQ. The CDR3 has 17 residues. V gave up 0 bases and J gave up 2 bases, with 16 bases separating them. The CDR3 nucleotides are TGCGCCAGCAGCTTGGTGGAGGGGCGGGGGCCCACAGATACGCAGTATTTT. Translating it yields CASSLVEGRGPTDTQYF. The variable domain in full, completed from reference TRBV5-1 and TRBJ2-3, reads KAGVTQTPRYLIKTRGQQVTLSCSPISGHRSVSWYQQTPGQGLQFLFEYFSETQRNKGNFPGRFSGRQFSNSRSEMNVSTLELGDSALYLCASSLVEGRGPTDTQYFGPGTRLTVL.

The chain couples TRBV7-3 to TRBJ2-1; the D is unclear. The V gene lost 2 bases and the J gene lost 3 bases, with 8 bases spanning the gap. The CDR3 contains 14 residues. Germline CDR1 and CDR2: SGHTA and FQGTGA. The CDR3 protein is CASSLDSNYNEQFF. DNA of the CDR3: TGTGCCAGCAGCTTAGATTCCAACTACAATGAGCAGTTCTTC.

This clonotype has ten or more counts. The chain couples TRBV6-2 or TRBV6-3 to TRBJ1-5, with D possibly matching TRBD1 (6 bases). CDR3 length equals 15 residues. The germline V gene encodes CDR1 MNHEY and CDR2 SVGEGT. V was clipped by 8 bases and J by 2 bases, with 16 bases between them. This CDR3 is CASYSGGAGNQPQHF. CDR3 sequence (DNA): TGTGCCAGCTACAGCGGGGGGGCAGGCAATCAGCCCCAGCATTTT.

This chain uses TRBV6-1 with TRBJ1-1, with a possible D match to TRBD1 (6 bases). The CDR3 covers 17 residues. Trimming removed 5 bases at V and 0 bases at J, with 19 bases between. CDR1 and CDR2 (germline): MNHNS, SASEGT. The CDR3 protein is CASSRRQAIFMNTEAFF. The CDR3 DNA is TGTGCCAGCAGTCGTAGACAGGCGATTTTTATGAACACTGAAGCTTTCTTT.

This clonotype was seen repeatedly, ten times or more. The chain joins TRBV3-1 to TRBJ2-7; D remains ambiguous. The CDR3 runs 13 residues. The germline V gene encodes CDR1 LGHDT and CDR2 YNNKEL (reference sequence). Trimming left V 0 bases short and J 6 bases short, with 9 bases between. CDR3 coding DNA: TGTGCCAGCAGCCAAGAACTGTTGTTCGAGCAGTACTTC. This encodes CASSQELLFEQYF.

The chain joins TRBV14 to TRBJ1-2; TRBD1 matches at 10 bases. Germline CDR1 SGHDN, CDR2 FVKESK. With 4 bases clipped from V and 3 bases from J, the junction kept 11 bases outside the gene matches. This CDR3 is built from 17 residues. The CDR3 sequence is CASSPNVGTGDYYGYTF. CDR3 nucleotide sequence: TGTGCCAGCAGCCCTAACGTCGGGACAGGGGACTACTATGGCTACACCTTC.

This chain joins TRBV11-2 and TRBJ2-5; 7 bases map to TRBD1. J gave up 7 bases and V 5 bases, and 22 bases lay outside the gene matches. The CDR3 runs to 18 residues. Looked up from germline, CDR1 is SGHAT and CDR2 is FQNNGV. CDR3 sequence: CASSQKALGQYFLLTQYF. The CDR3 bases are TGTGCCAGCAGCCAGAAGGCCCTGGGACAGTACTTTTTGTTGACCCAGTACTTC.

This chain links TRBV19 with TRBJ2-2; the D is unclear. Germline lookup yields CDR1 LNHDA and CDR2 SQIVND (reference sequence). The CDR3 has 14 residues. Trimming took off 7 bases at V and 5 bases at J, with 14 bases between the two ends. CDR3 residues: CASIVGVGTGELFF. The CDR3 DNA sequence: TGTGCCAGTATTGTTGGGGTTGGGACCGGGGAGCTGTTTTTT.

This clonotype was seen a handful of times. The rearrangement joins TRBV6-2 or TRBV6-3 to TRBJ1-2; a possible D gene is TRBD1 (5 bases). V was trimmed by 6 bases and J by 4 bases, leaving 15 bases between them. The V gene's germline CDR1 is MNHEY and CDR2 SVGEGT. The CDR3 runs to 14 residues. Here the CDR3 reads CASSQAGYSYGYTF. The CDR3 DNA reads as TGTGCCAGCAGCCAAGCAGGGTATTCCTATGGCTACACCTTC.

The chain's CDR3 is CSARDDQDYSNQPQHF. The CDR3 DNA follows: TGCAGTGCTAGAGATGACCAGGACTATAGCAATCAGCCCCAGCATTTT. V gene TRBV20-1 combines with J gene TRBJ1-5; D is uncertain. The germline gives CDR1 DFQATT, CDR2 SNEGSKA (reference sequence). Trimming removed 0 bases from V and 0 bases from J, with 12 bases in between. The CDR3 covers 16 residues.

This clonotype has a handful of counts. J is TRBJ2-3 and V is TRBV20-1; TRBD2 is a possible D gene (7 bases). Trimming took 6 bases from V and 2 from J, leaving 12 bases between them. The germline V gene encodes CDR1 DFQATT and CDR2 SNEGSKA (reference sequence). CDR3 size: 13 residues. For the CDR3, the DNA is TGCAGTGCCGAGGGGGGGAACACAGATACGCAGTATTTT. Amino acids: CSAEGGNTDTQYF.